Below are 8 T cell receptor beta chains sequenced from a single sample in a study of T cells in Graves' hyperthyroidism and ophthalmopathy. Amplified regions were TCR beta CDR3 sequences from RNA transcripts. The HTBI set primed first-round TCR CDR3 RT-PCR. Using its own MiXCR run on the multiplex PCR reads, TCRdb lists one record per CDR3 protein. The sample yields about 210,000 distinct CDR3 sequences, approximately 17% seen once. The sequenced sample was blood. The receptors come from a man aged 50 to 60 with Graves' hyperthyroidism.

The chain links TRBV4-2 to TRBJ2-7, with D tentatively TRBD2 (6 bases). V was clipped by 1 base and J by 5 bases, with 12 bases between them. Germline lookup yields CDR1 LGHNA and CDR2 YNFKEQ. The CDR3 is 14 amino acids. The CDR3 DNA is TGTGCCAGCAGCCAAGGACTAGGCGTCCACGAGCAGTACTTC. This translates into CASSQGLGVHEQYF.

This clonotype was seen repeatedly, ten times or more. This chain joins TRBV18 and TRBJ2-1; 11 bases agree with TRBD2. With 3 bases clipped from V and 10 bases from J, the junction kept 8 bases outside the gene matches. The CDR3 totals 15 residues. In germline, CDR1 is KGHSH, CDR2 LQKENI. The CDR3 region is CASSPRGLAAGEQFF. The CDR3 region has the DNA TGTGCCAGCTCACCCCGGGGACTAGCGGCCGGGGAGCAGTTCTTC.

This chain links TRBV27 with TRBJ2-7; TRBD2 aligns across 14 bases. This CDR3 is 14 amino acids long. V lost 6 bases and J lost 9; bases outside the gene matches: 7. Germline V gives CDR1 MNHEY, CDR2 SMNVEV (reference sequence). The DNA for the CDR3 is TGTGCCAGCAGAACCTCCGGACTAGCGGGAGGGCAGTACTTC. Translation: CASRTSGLAGGQYF.

This clonotype was seen a few times. The V gene is TRBV10-3, the J gene TRBJ2-1; 9 positions agree with TRBD2. Germline CDR1 is ENHRY and CDR2 is SYGVKD. The CDR3 is 17 amino acids. V trimming: 4 bases; J trimming: 4 bases; junction bases outside the gene matches: 11. As DNA, the CDR3 is TGTGCCATCAGTGGTAGGCCAAGCGGGAGGAATTACAATGAGCAGTTCTTC. Translation gives CAISGRPSGRNYNEQFF.

This clonotype was observed many times. The rearrangement uses TRBV20-1 and TRBJ2-7; 8 nucleotides align to TRBD2. The CDR3 totals 14 residues. V trimming: 6 bases; J trimming: 1 base; junction bases outside the gene matches: 8. The germline CDR1 and CDR2 sequences are DFQATT and SNEGSKA (reference sequence). The CDR3 DNA reads as TGCAGTGCCTTCCCCCAGCGGGAGTCCTACGAGCAGTACTTC. As protein: CSAFPQRESYEQYF.

The rearrangement uses TRBV6-5 and TRBJ1-2; 7 nucleotides match TRBD1. CDR3 length: 12 amino acids. Germline CDR1 MNHEY, CDR2 SVGAGI. With V trimmed by 4 bases and J by 4 bases, 0 bases remained unmatched. The CDR3 DNA follows: TGTGCCAGCAGTTGGGACAGCTATGGCTACACCTTC. Amino acids: CASSWDSYGYTF.

This clonotype has a handful of counts. The CDR3 DNA follows: TGTGCCAGTAGTATACCGTTGGGGACCGGGGCCAACGTCCTGACTTTC. Protein: CASSIPLGTGANVLTF. The V gene is TRBV19, the J gene TRBJ2-6; tentatively, D is TRBD1 or TRBD2 (5 bases each). The V gene lost 2 bases and the J gene lost 4 bases, with 12 bases spanning the gap. The CDR3 is made up of 16 amino acids. Germline V lookup: CDR1 LNHDA, CDR2 SQIVND (reference sequence).

The gene calls are TRBV4-1 and TRBJ2-7, with D perhaps given as TRBD1 or TRBD2 (5 bases each). The CDR3 runs to 14 residues. The V end was cut by 1 base, the J end by 5 bases, with 12 bases between. Germline V lookup: CDR1 MGHRA, CDR2 YSYEKL. As DNA, the CDR3 is TGCGCCAGCAGCCAAGCACTAGGGGACCACGAGCAGTACTTC. Protein product: CASSQALGDHEQYF.